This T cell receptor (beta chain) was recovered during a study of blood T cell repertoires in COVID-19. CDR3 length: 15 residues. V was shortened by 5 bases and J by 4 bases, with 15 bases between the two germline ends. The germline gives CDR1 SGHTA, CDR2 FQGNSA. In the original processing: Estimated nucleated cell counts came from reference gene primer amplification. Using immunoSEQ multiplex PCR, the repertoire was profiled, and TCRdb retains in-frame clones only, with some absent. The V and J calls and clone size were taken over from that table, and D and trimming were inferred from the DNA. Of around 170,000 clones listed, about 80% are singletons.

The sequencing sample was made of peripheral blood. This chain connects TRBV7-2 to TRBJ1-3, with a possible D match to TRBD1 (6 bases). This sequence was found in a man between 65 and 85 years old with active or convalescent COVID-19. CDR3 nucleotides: TGTGCCAGCAGCCCACAGGGTCCCACAGGAAACACCATATATTTT. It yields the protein CASSPQGPTGNTIYF.